Sequencing of this TCR beta chain was carried out in a study of OX40 agonist ivuxolimab in advanced cancers. Study details: Ivuxolimab, an agonist antibody against OX40 (CD134), was given to patients. Overall study findings and caveats: At doses 0.1 to 3.0 mg/kg, CD4+ and CD8+ clones expanded.

Data came from immunoSEQ multiplex PCR; TCRdb stores just in-frame clones and leaves some out. The top ten clones hold about 1.9% of a sample with under 85,000 clones, 65% to 90% of them seen once. Concerning this clone itself: What it binds is not known.

Trimming removed 3 bases at V and 1 base at J, with 9 bases between. This CDR3 is 14 amino acids long. Germline CDR1 and CDR2: SGHTA and FQGNSA. This chain links TRBV7-2 with TRBJ1-1; a possible D gene is TRBD1 (5 bases). The material sequenced was CD4+ or CD8+ T cells sorted from blood, taken in a trial of the OX40 agonist ivuxolimab. The TCR comes from an adult with an advanced solid tumor such as melanoma, head and neck, liver or kidney cancer. CDR3 coding DNA: TGTGCCAGCAGCTTGCAGAGGGGGAACACTGAAGCTTTCTTT. This translates into CASSLQRGNTEAFF. The full variable domain, rest sourced from reference TRBV7-2 and TRBJ1-1, is GAGVSQSPSNKVTEKGKDVELRCDPISGHTALYWYRQSLGQGLEFLIYFQGNSAPDKSGLPSDRFSAERTGGSVSTLTIQRTQQEDSAVYLCASSLQRGNTEAFFGQGTRLTVV.